This T cell receptor (beta chain) was sequenced for a study of beta chain features in type 1 diabetes. Study findings and constraints: Type 1 diabetes patients had TCRB CDR3s that were shorter (moderately but significantly so) in all four CD4+ subsets.

Expressed TCRB transcripts were sequenced after all isolated RNA was converted to cDNA. This table comes from immunoSEQ multiplex PCR, and its TCRdb copy is limited to in-frame clones, with some not included. The table records over 100,000 clones, roughly 15% of them present only once. This clone was seen a few times. Its antigen is unknown. Germline CDR1 SGDLS, CDR2 YYNGEE. Trimming cost V 3 bases and J 8 bases; bases outside gene matches: 11. The CDR3 extends over 16 amino acids. Sequenced sample: central memory CD4+ T cells from blood. V usage is TRBV9 and J usage is TRBJ1-4; 9 positions match TRBD1. The source of this sequence is a man aged 25-40 years with type 1 diabetes. The CDR3 reads CASSAGTGGLEEKLFF. CDR3 sequence (DNA): TGTGCCAGCAGCGCGGGCACAGGGGGCTTAGAGGAAAAACTGTTTTTT.